Shown below are 8 T cell receptor beta chains from a single sample sequenced in a study of molecular identifiers for immune sequencing clone quantification. MiXCR was run by TCRdb on the PCR reads, yielding one entry per CDR3 protein. In the table there are some 680,000 distinct CDR3 sequences, around 25% of which are singletons. The sample comprised naive CD8+ T cells from blood, with Jurkat cell RNA spiked in. The subset here: FACS-sorted CD8+CD4-CCR7+CD45RA+ naive T cells. The receptor set was obtained from a human donor in good health. Some libraries in this study had Jurkat cell RNA spiked in.

This clonotype showed up many times. The chain couples TRBV9 to TRBJ1-1, with D possibly TRBD1 on 5 matching bases. Per the germline V gene, CDR1 is SGDLS and CDR2 is YYNGEE. Trimming took 0 bases from V and 4 from J, leaving 10 bases between them. The CDR3 runs 14 residues. The CDR3 nucleotides read TGTGCCAGCAGCGTAGGTACAGGTATCACTGAAGCTTTCTTT. This codes for CASSVGTGITEAFF.

This clonotype was seen repeatedly, ten times or more. This sequence joins TRBV4-3 and TRBJ2-1; no reliable D call. V lost 3 bases to trimming and J lost 0 bases, with 15 bases between them. Germline lookup yields CDR1 LGHNA and CDR2 YSLEER. This CDR3 is built from 17 residues. CDR3: CASSQDRTGSSYNEQFF. In nucleotides, the CDR3 is TGCGCCAGCAGCCAGGACCGGACGGGCAGCTCCTACAATGAGCAGTTCTTC.

This clonotype was detected a few times. This chain joins TRBV20-1 and TRBJ2-1; 7 nucleotides match TRBD2. CDR1 and CDR2 (germline): DFQATT, SNEGSKA (reference sequence). This CDR3 spans 16 amino acids. The V segment lost 3 bases and the J segment 1 base; nucleotides outside the gene matches: 9. The CDR3 DNA reads as TGCAGTGCTAGGGGGGAGGGCGCACCGTCCTACAATGAGCAGTTCTTC. Translated: CSARGEGAPSYNEQFF.

The sample holds a few counts of this clonotype. The CDR3 region has the DNA TGTGCCAGCAGCTTAATGGGGACAGGGTATAATGAGCAGTTCTTC. It yields the protein CASSLMGTGYNEQFF. This chain joins TRBV7-3 and TRBJ2-1, with 9 bases lining up with TRBD1. This CDR3 spans 15 amino acids. Germline values: CDR1 SGHTA, CDR2 FQGTGA. With 1 base clipped from V and 7 bases from J, the junction kept 5 bases outside the gene matches.

In its sample, this clonotype was seen many times. This sequence joins TRBV6-2 or TRBV6-3 and TRBJ2-7; unclear D gene. Trimming left V 2 bases short and J 3 bases short, with 8 bases between. Looked up from germline, CDR1 is MNHEY and CDR2 is SVGEGT. The CDR3 length is 13 residues. The CDR3 loop is CASSYDLSYEQYF. CDR3 nucleotide sequence: TGTGCCAGCAGTTACGACCTGAGCTACGAGCAGTACTTC.

V and J are TRBV11-2 and TRBJ2-3; TRBD1 or TRBD2 may be the D gene (5 bases each). The length of the CDR3 is 14 residues. The V gene's germline CDR1 is SGHAT and CDR2 FQNNGV. V was trimmed by 4 bases and J by 6 bases, leaving 14 bases between them. DNA of the CDR3: TGTGCCAGCAGCTACGGGGCGCGAATTGATACGCAGTATTTT. As protein: CASSYGARIDTQYF.

CDR3 amino acids: CASSQDGPGSGSPLHF. In DNA form, the CDR3 reads TGCGCCAGCAGCCAAGATGGGCCGGGATCAGGTTCACCCCTCCACTTT. This sequence joins TRBV4-3 and TRBJ1-6; the D is unclear. V was cut by 0 bases and J by 9 bases, with 15 bases left in between. Per germline, CDR1 LGHNA and CDR2 YSLEER. The CDR3 has 16 amino acids.

The table lists this clonotype with a few counts. The junction and the germline gene differ at one end; a read error may be behind it. The J gene is TRBJ1-1, the V gene TRBV27; D possibly corresponds to TRBD1 (5 bases). Per germline, CDR1 MNHEY and CDR2 SMNVEV (reference sequence). The CDR3 length is 13 residues. DNA of the CDR3: TGTGCCGGCAGTCTCTTTGGGGCACGTGAAGCTTTCTTT. It is translated as CAGSLFGAREAFF.